This TCR beta chain was documented in a study of T cells in Graves' hyperthyroidism and ophthalmopathy. Findings of the study overall: Also found in blood were most expanded thyroid clonotypes above 0.001.

TCR beta CDR3 regions were amplified from RNA. First-round RT-PCR of the TCR CDR3 relied on the HTBI primer set. TCRdb re-derived calls from the multiplex PCR reads in MiXCR, one entry per CDR3 protein. Among a few hundred thousand distinct CDR3 sequences listed, 35% to 55% were seen once. Remarks on this clonotype: Antigen specificity is unknown.

The CDR3 spans 14 residues. Germline CDR1 and CDR2: MNHEY and SMNVEV (reference sequence). Trimming shortened V by 5 bases and J by 3 bases, and 13 bases separated the two germline ends. Diagnoses rested on clinical symptoms, serum thyroxine and TRAb, thyroid ultrasound and orbital computed tomography. The specimen was peripheral blood or thyroid tissue (not recorded which). This chain connects TRBV27 to TRBJ1-2; perhaps TRBD1 as D (6 bases). The TCR sequence derives from a woman between 18 and 29 years old with Graves' hyperthyroidism. CDR3 nucleotides: TGTGCCAGCAGTCCCCGGGGGGCCTACTATGGCTACACCTTC. It translates to CASSPRGAYYGYTF.